Following are 13 T cell receptor beta chains from one sample sequenced in a study of glioma-infiltrating T cells. Amplification of TCR alpha and beta CDR3 regions from RNA used iRepertoire nested multiplex PCR. TCRdb reprocessed the multiplex PCR reads with MiXCR, giving one entry per CDR3 protein. The repertoire has roughly 200,000 distinct CDR3 sequences, 32% of them found once; the top ten carry around 21%. Sequenced material: glioma tissue, nonneoplastic brain tissue, or PBMCs (not recorded which). These receptors were taken from a human donor with low-grade glioma or glioblastoma, undergoing nonglioma brain surgery, or in good health (not recorded which).

This clonotype was seen ten or more times. The chain combines TRBV6-2 or TRBV6-3 with TRBJ2-7; possibly TRBD1 for D (6 bases). CDR3 length: 14 residues. Germline CDR1 and CDR2: MNHEY and SVGEGT. Trimming cost V 7 bases and J 2 bases, with 15 bases left between them. The CDR3 protein is CASTRDIGPYEQYF. The CDR3 bases are TGTGCCAGCACCCGGGACATTGGTCCCTACGAGCAGTACTTC.

This clonotype occurred many times. This chain joins TRBV20-1 and TRBJ1-4; D might be TRBD1 (5 bases). V was cut by 1 base and J by 4 bases, with 19 bases left in between. Germline lookup yields CDR1 DFQATT and CDR2 SNEGSKA (reference sequence). CDR3 length: 17 amino acids. Written as DNA, the CDR3 is TGCAGTGCTAGAGGGGGCGCAGGAGTTCAGGATAATGAAAAACTGTTTTTT. Encoded protein: CSARGGAGVQDNEKLFF.

The table lists this clonotype with many counts. V gene TRBV28 combines with J gene TRBJ1-2; 9 nucleotides line up with TRBD1. The junction had 12 bases not matched to a gene; V was cut back by 5 bases and J by 2 bases. Germline V gene lookup returns CDR1 MDHEN and CDR2 SYDVKM. The CDR3 is made up of 17 amino acids. CDR3 nucleotides: TGTGCCAGCAGTGATGTAGTGGGACAGGGCGTCAACTATGGCTACACCTTC. This gives the protein CASSDVVGQGVNYGYTF.

This clonotype came up many times. Here the CDR3 DNA reads TGTGCCAGCAGTTCCGACAGATACTTTAATCAGCCCCAGCATTTT. This codes for CASSSDRYFNQPQHF. The chain couples TRBV28 to TRBJ1-5; D is perhaps TRBD1 (5 bases). Between the trimmed V and J ends, which lost 4 bases and 4 bases, there was a span of 14 bases. CDR3 length: 15 amino acids. Per germline, CDR1 MDHEN and CDR2 SYDVKM.

This clonotype has a handful of counts. V gene TRBV10-3 combines with J gene TRBJ2-5; TRBD1 agrees at 9 bases. The CDR3 totals 15 residues. Germline V gene lookup returns CDR1 ENHRY and CDR2 SYGVKD. The junction had 7 bases not matched to a gene; V was cut back by 2 bases and J by 6 bases. As DNA, the CDR3 is TGTGCCATCAGTGAGGGGACAGGGAGGACGAAGACCCAGTACTTC. Encoded protein: CAISEGTGRTKTQYF.

The table lists this clonotype with many counts. This chain joins TRBV6-1 and TRBJ2-7, with a tentative D call TRBD2 (6 bases). V gave up 4 bases and J gave up 7 bases, with 23 bases separating them. The CDR3 runs to 16 residues. Germline loops: CDR1 MNHNS, CDR2 SASEGT. In nucleotides, the CDR3 is TGTGCCAGCAGTGCTAGTCACTTGGGGGGTCCGGGGGAGCAGTACTTC. This gives the protein CASSASHLGGPGEQYF.

The sample holds many counts of this clonotype. The genes are TRBV14 and TRBJ1-5; the D gene is possibly TRBD1 (5 bases). The CDR3 contains 13 residues. The V gene lost 4 bases and the J gene lost 7 bases, with 11 bases spanning the gap. Looked up from germline, CDR1 is SGHDN and CDR2 is FVKESK. In DNA, the CDR3 is TGTGCCAGCAGCCGCGGGGCGGACCAGCCCCAGCATTTT. Encoded protein: CASSRGADQPQHF.

This clonotype has just one count. V and J are TRBV2 and TRBJ2-7; 11 bases are shared with TRBD2. This CDR3 region has 18 residues. Unmatched junction bases numbered 11, after V lost 1 base and J lost 3 bases. From germline, CDR1 is SNHLY and CDR2 FYNNEI. The CDR3 sequence is CASSEGGTSGYLGYEQYF. Written as DNA, the CDR3 is TGTGCCAGCAGTGAAGGGGGGACTAGCGGCTACCTAGGCTACGAGCAGTACTTC.

About this clonotype itself: A much larger clone sits a single nucleotide away, making a read error possible. The J gene is TRBJ1-2, the V gene TRBV6-9, with a weak D call TRBD1 (6 bases). The CDR3 loop spans 15 amino acids. Germline CDR1 is MNHGY and CDR2 is SVAAGI. The CDR3 spells CASSYSKSQGYGDTF. CDR3 nucleotide sequence: TGTGCCAGCAGTTACTCGAAATCTCAGGGGTATGGCGACACCTTC.

This clonotype showed up many times. The rearrangement links TRBV19 to TRBJ1-1, with D perhaps matching TRBD1 (5 bases). CDR1 LNHDA and CDR2 SQIVND come from the germline V gene (reference sequence). Between the trimmed V and J ends, which lost 2 bases and 4 bases, there was a span of 20 bases. The CDR3 sequence is 17 residues long. CDR3 in DNA: TGTGCCAGTAGTATATCCCCCGGGACCGATACGGGCACTGAAGCTTTCTTT. This encodes CASSISPGTDTGTEAFF.

This clonotype showed up many times. This chain uses TRBV7-2 with TRBJ2-3, with TRBD2 matching 11 bases. The CDR3 contains 14 residues. J lost 6 bases, V lost 5 bases, and 4 bases had no gene match. The germline CDR1 and CDR2 sequences are SGHTA and FQGNSA. CDR3 sequence reads: CASSEGLAVDTQYF. The CDR3 DNA reads as TGTGCCAGCAGCGAGGGACTAGCGGTCGATACGCAGTATTTT.

This clonotype was detected only a few times. In DNA, the CDR3 is TGTGCCAGCAGCTTAATGTCACAGGGGATATCCTACAATGAGCAGTTCTTC. It is translated as CASSLMSQGISYNEQFF. The genes are TRBV7-9 and TRBJ2-1; TRBD1 agrees at 7 bases. The CDR3 is 17 amino acids. The V gene's germline CDR1 is SEHNR and CDR2 FQNEAQ (reference sequence). V shed 2 bases and J 1 base; nucleotides not matched to a gene: 8.

This clonotype was detected many times. This sequence joins TRBV20-1 and TRBJ2-1; 14 nucleotides match TRBD2. The CDR3 runs to 16 residues. Germline lookup yields CDR1 DFQATT and CDR2 SNEGSKA (reference sequence). The trim removed 0 bases at V and 10 bases at J, leaving 8 bases unmatched. The DNA of the CDR3 is TGCAGTGCTAGAGACCCGGGACTAGCGGGAGTATGGGAGCAGTTCTTC. It yields the protein CSARDPGLAGVWEQFF.